Each of the 23 T cell receptor beta chains below was sequenced from the same sample in a study of long-term antiretroviral therapy in people with HIV. Survey level was the resolution at which the v3.0 immunoSEQ assay ran. TCRdb's copy holds only in-frame clones and misses some; the assay was immunoSEQ multiplex PCR. The sample carries 20,000 to 25,000 clones, 88% recorded once. Sequenced material: unsorted PBMCs, taken 2.3 years after starting antiretroviral therapy. Receptors were obtained from a man between 60 and 70 years old with HIV.

V is TRBV11-3 and J is TRBJ2-2; D remains ambiguous. CDR1 is SGHNT, CDR2 YENEEA, per germline. V lost 4 bases and J 3 bases, leaving 6 bases between the germline ends. CDR3 size: 13 residues. DNA of the CDR3: TGTGCCAGCAGCTCGTCTTACACCGGGGAGCTGTTTTTT. Translating it yields CASSSSYTGELFF.

This chain joins TRBV11-2 and TRBJ2-6, with 8 bases aligning to TRBD1. Germline CDR1 and CDR2: SGHAT and FQNNGV. This CDR3 comprises 18 residues. The V gene end was trimmed by 5 bases and the J gene end by 0 bases; junction bases not matched to a gene: 9. CDR3 nucleotide sequence: TGTGCCAGCAGCCCATCGACAGGGGCCTACTCTGGGGCCAACGTCCTGACTTTC. Its protein product is CASSPSTGAYSGANVLTF.

The chain couples TRBV19 to TRBJ2-1; 7 nucleotides agree with TRBD2. The CDR3 has 16 residues. Germline assignment: CDR1 LNHDA and CDR2 SQIVND (reference sequence). With V trimmed by 6 bases and J by 0 bases, 8 bases remained unmatched. DNA of the CDR3: TGTGCCAGTAGAGACTCCACGGGAGGCTCCTACAATGAGCAGTTCTTC. Its protein is CASRDSTGGSYNEQFF.

V is TRBV13 and J is TRBJ1-1; D perhaps matches TRBD1 (5 bases). This CDR3 spans 14 amino acids. Between the trimmed V and J ends, which lost 0 bases and 7 bases, there was a span of 12 bases. Per germline, CDR1 PRHDT and CDR2 FYEKMQ (reference sequence). CDR3 DNA sequence: TGTGCCAGCAGCTTAGGCCTGAGGGGAGGTGAAGCTTTCTTT. Its translation is CASSLGLRGGEAFF.

The CDR3 bases are TGTGCCAGCAGCCGTAGGGACAGGGCCTTTGACAATGAGCAGTTCTTC. It translates to CASSRRDRAFDNEQFF. The J gene is TRBJ2-1, the V gene TRBV27, with TRBD1 identical over 9 bases. Losses at the gene ends were 6 bases for V and 5 bases for J; bases not matched to a gene: 11. Germline V gives CDR1 MNHEY, CDR2 SMNVEV (reference sequence). The CDR3 contains 16 residues.

A single count supports this clone. This chain connects TRBV6-1 to TRBJ2-1; no clear D gene. The CDR3 length is 14 residues. The V gene lost 1 base and the J gene lost 3 bases, with 7 bases spanning the gap. Germline lookup yields CDR1 MNHNS and CDR2 SASEGT. Here the CDR3 DNA reads TGTGCCAGCAGTGAAGTTGGTGGCTACAATGAGCAGTTCTTC. Its protein is CASSEVGGYNEQFF.

The gene calls are TRBV14 and TRBJ2-3; TRBD2 is a possible D gene (5 bases). With 1 base removed from V and 0 bases from J, the gap between germline ends came to 14 bases. The CDR3 contains 17 residues. Per the germline V gene, CDR1 is SGHDN and CDR2 is FVKESK. Written as DNA, the CDR3 is TGTGCCAGCAGCCAAGTGGGGAGCGGCTTTAGCACAGATACGCAGTATTTT. Protein: CASSQVGSGFSTDTQYF.

V and J are TRBV6-5 and TRBJ2-1; D may be TRBD1 or TRBD2 (5 bases each). The CDR3 is 15 residues long. The V gene lost 1 base and the J gene lost 4 bases, with 11 bases spanning the gap. The germline gives CDR1 MNHEY, CDR2 SVGAGI. The CDR3 sequence: CASSYLGVAYNEQFF. As DNA, the CDR3 is TGTGCCAGCAGTTACTTAGGGGTAGCGTACAATGAGCAGTTCTTC.

The chain links TRBV7-2 to TRBJ2-5; 11 bases line up with TRBD2. The J segment lost 5 bases and the V segment lost 1 base, leaving 6 bases of the junction unmatched. The CDR3 runs 16 residues. From germline, CDR1 is SGHTA and CDR2 FQGNSA. The CDR3 sequence is CASSLVAGGPGETQYF. The CDR3 nucleotides read TGTGCCAGCAGCTTAGTAGCGGGAGGGCCAGGGGAGACCCAGTACTTC.

The chain is built from TRBV19 and TRBJ2-1; 7 bases are shared with TRBD1. The V gene end was trimmed by 3 bases and the J gene end by 2 bases; junction bases not matched to a gene: 1. In germline, CDR1 is LNHDA, CDR2 SQIVND (reference sequence). CDR3 size: 14 residues. CDR3 sequence (DNA): TGTGCCAGTAGTATCAGGGGGACCTACAATGAGCAGTTCTTC. Translation: CASSIRGTYNEQFF.

A single count supports this clone. CDR3 in DNA: TGTGCCAGTAGTAGGACGGGGACAGGGACCTACGAGCAGTACTTC. It is translated as CASSRTGTGTYEQYF. The chain has TRBV19 and TRBJ2-7; the match to TRBD1 covers 9 bases. CDR3 length: 15 amino acids. From germline, CDR1 is LNHDA and CDR2 SQIVND (reference sequence). J gave up 2 bases and V 4 bases, and 6 bases lay outside the gene matches. Drawing the rest from reference TRBV19 and TRBJ2-7, the complete variable domain is DGGITQSPKYLFRKEGQNVTLSCEQNLNHDAMYWYRQDPGQGLRLIYYSQIVNDFQKGDIAEGYSVSREKKESFPLTVTSAQKNPTAFYLCASSRTGTGTYEQYFGPGTRLTVT.

This chain links TRBV29-1 with TRBJ2-2; unclear D gene. Germline V lookup: CDR1 SQVTM, CDR2 ANQGSEA. V lost 7 bases and J lost 6, with 21 bases in between. The CDR3 sequence is 15 residues long. This CDR3 is CSDRARLGASGELFF. The CDR3 DNA follows: TGCAGCGACCGGGCGAGGCTAGGAGCGTCCGGGGAGCTGTTTTTT.

The rearrangement uses TRBV27 and TRBJ2-3; TRBD2 might be the D (5 bases). In germline, CDR1 is MNHEY, CDR2 SMNVEV (reference sequence). CDR3 length: 14 amino acids. Trimming took 3 bases from V and 4 from J, leaving 11 bases between them. The CDR3 region is CASSFSAGSDTQYF. The CDR3 DNA follows: TGTGCCAGCAGTTTTTCCGCGGGCTCAGATACGCAGTATTTT.

V usage is TRBV2 and J usage is TRBJ2-7; D may match TRBD1 or TRBD2 (5 bases each). This CDR3 has 15 amino acids. Trimming shortened V by 2 bases and J by 6 bases, and 17 bases separated the two germline ends. Germline assignment: CDR1 SNHLY and CDR2 FYNNEI. The CDR3 region is CASSERWGSSAEQYF. In DNA form, the CDR3 reads TGTGCCAGCAGTGAACGGTGGGGGTCCTCAGCCGAGCAGTACTTC.

This chain joins TRBV7-2 and TRBJ1-5, with 8 bases matching TRBD1. The V segment lost 3 bases and the J segment 5 bases; nucleotides outside the gene matches: 9. The CDR3 covers 16 residues. Germline V CDR1 and CDR2: SGHTA, FQGNSA. Here the CDR3 reads CASSFLGQGIDQPQHF. CDR3 DNA: TGTGCCAGCAGCTTCCTCGGACAGGGAATCGATCAGCCCCAGCATTTT.

The gene calls are TRBV29-1 and TRBJ1-1; D perhaps matches TRBD1 (5 bases). The CDR3 is made up of 13 amino acids. Germline values: CDR1 SQVTM, CDR2 ANQGSEA. The V end lost 5 bases, the J end lost 1 base, and 11 bases lay between the germline ends. The CDR3 sequence is CSVLEGWNTEAFF. Here the CDR3 DNA reads TGCAGCGTTCTCGAGGGGTGGAACACTGAAGCTTTCTTT.

The genes are TRBV19 and TRBJ1-3; tentatively, D is TRBD1 (6 bases). Trimming took 7 bases from V and 0 from J, leaving 22 bases between them. This CDR3 region has 18 residues. The V gene's germline CDR1 is LNHDA and CDR2 SQIVND (reference sequence). This CDR3 is CASTNIQGWVSSGNTIYF. CDR3 sequence (DNA): TGTGCCAGTACTAACATACAGGGATGGGTGAGCTCTGGAAACACCATATATTTT.

The CDR3 sequence: CASGLGRAGLALIGGNTDTQYF. The CDR3 DNA follows: TGTGCTAGTGGTTTGGGAAGGGCGGGACTAGCCCTAATTGGGGGGAACACAGATACGCAGTATTTT. This chain uses TRBV12-5 with TRBJ2-3; the match to TRBD2 covers 9 bases. The junction had 22 bases not matched to a gene; V was cut back by 1 base and J by 2 bases. Germline-derived CDR1 and CDR2 are LGHNT and FRNRAP. The CDR3 has 22 residues.

The chain is built from TRBV5-1 and TRBJ1-2; 7 bases match TRBD1. The J segment lost 4 bases and the V segment lost 5 bases, leaving 8 bases of the junction unmatched. Per the germline V gene, CDR1 is SGHRS and CDR2 is YFSETQ. This CDR3 has 14 residues. The CDR3 spells CASSYGQELYGYTF. The CDR3 DNA reads as TGCGCCAGCAGTTACGGACAGGAACTCTATGGCTACACCTTC.

This chain links TRBV10-3 with TRBJ2-3, with 11 bases identical to TRBD2. The germline gives CDR1 ENHRY, CDR2 SYGVKD. V shed 6 bases, J shed 2 bases, and the junction held 1 base outside the gene matches. This CDR3 contains 14 residues. CDR3 nucleotides: TGTGCCATCAGACTAGCGGGAGACACAGATACGCAGTATTTT. This gives the protein CAIRLAGDTDTQYF.

V usage is TRBV5-1 and J usage is TRBJ2-3, with a tentative D call TRBD1 (7 bases). This CDR3 is 14 amino acids long. Deletions cut 6 bases from V and 4 bases from J, with 15 bases between. The germline V gene has CDR1 SGHRS and CDR2 YFSETQ. Here the CDR3 reads CASKSQGGSDTQYF. DNA of the CDR3: TGCGCCAGCAAATCGCAGGGGGGCTCAGATACGCAGTATTTT.

This clone has only one observation. This chain links TRBV7-2 with TRBJ1-5; D unresolved. The CDR3 is made up of 15 amino acids. CDR1 is SGHTA and CDR2 is FQGNSA in the germline V gene. V was pared by 3 bases and J by 4 bases, with 13 bases between. The CDR3 loop is CASSFGYGSNQPQHF. CDR3 nucleotides: TGTGCCAGCAGCTTTGGATACGGTTCGAATCAGCCCCAGCATTTT.

The chain combines TRBV5-4 with TRBJ2-5; no firm D call. This CDR3 has 13 amino acids. Germline assignment: CDR1 SGHNT and CDR2 YYREEE (reference sequence). Trimming removed 4 bases at V and 5 bases at J, with 12 bases between. The CDR3 nucleotides are TGTGCCAGCAGCCCGGACCCTGCGGAGACCCAGTACTTC. Protein sequence: CASSPDPAETQYF. The whole variable domain, remainder taken from reference TRBV5-4 and TRBJ2-5, is ETGVTQSPTHLIKTRGQQVTLRCSSQSGHNTVSWYQQALGQGPQFIFQYYREEENGRGNFPPRFSGLQFPNYSSELNVNALELDDSALYLCASSPDPAETQYFGPGTRLLVL.